The 27 T cell receptor beta chains in this list originate from one sample, sequenced in a study of CXCR3 chemokines and chemotherapy response in bladder cancer. TCRdb reprocessed the PCR reads with MiXCR, giving one entry per CDR3 protein. The sample consists of 8,600 or so distinct CDR3 sequences, approximately 22% of them appearing once. The specimen was obtained from a patient whose treatment included neoadjuvant chemotherapy. These receptors were taken from a human donor with bladder cancer that did not respond to neoadjuvant chemotherapy.

This clonotype was observed many times. The chain joins TRBV6-5 to TRBJ1-3; D call uncertain. The ends were cut back, 5 bases at V and 2 bases at J, with 10 bases in the middle. The V gene's germline CDR1 is MNHEY and CDR2 SVGAGI. This CDR3 has 14 residues. The DNA for the CDR3 is TGTGCCAGCAGTCGAATATTTCCTGGAAACACCATATATTTT. It specifies CASSRIFPGNTIYF.

This clonotype was recorded at least ten times. The CDR3 loop is CASKDGGIAGANVLTF. CDR3 bases: TGTGCCAGTAAAGACGGGGGCATAGCTGGGGCCAACGTCCTGACTTTC. V gene TRBV6-5 combines with J gene TRBJ2-6; D possibly uses TRBD1 or TRBD2 (6 bases each). Trimming left V 9 bases short and J 2 bases short, with 17 bases between. CDR1 is MNHEY and CDR2 is SVGAGI in the germline V gene. The length of the CDR3 is 16 residues.

A remark on this clonotype: A single base is all that separates this from a far larger clone, so a read error is likely. This chain uses TRBV12-3 or TRBV12-4 with TRBJ2-1; D remains ambiguous. Trimming stripped 6 bases from V and 10 bases from J, with 19 bases between. The CDR3 has 14 residues. The CDR3 protein is CASSNGRSGYEQFF. For the CDR3, the DNA is TGTGCCAGCAGCAACGGACGTTCGGGCTACGAGCAGTTCTTC.

This rearrangement joins TRBV20-1 to TRBJ2-3, with D unclear. Between the trimmed V and J ends, which lost 0 bases and 4 bases, there was a span of 11 bases. The CDR3 length is 14 residues. Germline V CDR1 and CDR2: DFQATT, SNEGSKA (reference sequence). CDR3 loop: CSAREGWGSDTQYF. The CDR3 coding sequence is TGCAGTGCTAGAGAGGGGTGGGGTTCAGATACGCAGTATTTT.

This clonotype was counted ten times or more. This chain links TRBV29-1 with TRBJ2-7, with D possibly being TRBD2 (7 bases). V gave up 3 bases and J gave up 3 bases, with 21 bases separating them. The CDR3 length is 16 residues. CDR1 and CDR2 from the germline V gene are SQVTM and ANQGSEA. In DNA form, the CDR3 reads TGCAGCGTTGACGGGACTGAGGGGGGGGGACTCTACGAGCAGTACTTC. Amino acids: CSVDGTEGGGLYEQYF.

The table lists this clonotype with many counts. This chain uses TRBV4-1 with TRBJ2-5, with 7 nucleotides matching TRBD2. CDR1 MGHRA and CDR2 YSYEKL come from the germline V gene. This CDR3 is 17 amino acids long. With 4 bases clipped from V and 2 bases from J, the junction kept 13 bases outside the gene matches. CDR3 nucleotide sequence: TGCGCCAGCAGCCGTCTCCCCCCCGGCGGGGGACAAGAGACCCAGTACTTC. This encodes CASSRLPPGGGQETQYF.

This clonotype was seen at least ten times. This chain joins TRBV7-3 and TRBJ1-1; no clear D. V lost 5 bases to trimming and J lost 7 bases, with 11 bases between them. Germline V gene sequence: CDR1 SGHTA, CDR2 FQGTGA. This CDR3 has 12 residues. CDR3 residues: CASSETGSEAFF. The CDR3 nucleotides are TGTGCCAGCAGCGAAACGGGTAGTGAAGCTTTCTTT. Full variable domain (rest looked up from reference TRBV7-3 and TRBJ1-1): GAGVSQTPSNKVTEKGKYVELRCDPISGHTALYWYRQSLGQGPEFLIYFQGTGAADDSGLPNDRFFAVRPEGSVSTLKIQRTERGDSAVYLCASSETGSEAFFGQGTRLTVV.

This clonotype was seen only a few times. This chain joins TRBV6-1 and TRBJ2-3; 9 bases align to TRBD1. With V trimmed by 5 bases and J by 5 bases, 14 bases remained unmatched. Germline CDR1 is MNHNS and CDR2 is SASEGT. This CDR3 is built from 17 residues. The CDR3 DNA follows: TGTGCCAGCAGTCCCCAGCCGGGACAGGGTCAGGAAGATACGCAGTATTTT. It specifies CASSPQPGQGQEDTQYF.

Many counts were recorded for this clonotype. The chain joins TRBV30 to TRBJ1-5, with 10 positions matching TRBD1. The CDR3 has 14 residues. Germline values: CDR1 GTSNPN, CDR2 SVGIG (reference sequence). V lost 6 bases to trimming and J lost 5 bases; unmatched junction nucleotides: 7. The CDR3: CACTDGQGDQPQHF. DNA of the CDR3: TGTGCCTGTACCGATGGACAGGGGGATCAGCCCCAGCATTTT.

By share, this clonotype ranks as medium-sized. The chain joins TRBV29-1 to TRBJ1-5; weak D call: TRBD1 (6 bases). V lost 6 bases and J 1 base, leaving 16 bases between the germline ends. There are 15 residues in the CDR3. The germline gives CDR1 SQVTM, CDR2 ANQGSEA. The CDR3, as DNA: TGCAGCGTACAGGCCGGCACAGGGAGCAATCAGCCCCAGCATTTT. This codes for CSVQAGTGSNQPQHF. The whole variable domain, remainder taken from reference TRBV29-1 and TRBJ1-5, is SAVISQKPSRDICQRGTSLTIQCQVDSQVTMMFWYRQQPGQSLTLIATANQGSEATYESGFVIDKFPISRPNLTFSTLTVSNMSPEDSSIYLCSVQAGTGSNQPQHFGDGTRLSIL.

In this sample, this clonotype turned up many times. The chain employs TRBV7-2 and TRBJ2-7; no clear D. The V and J ends lost 5 bases and 6 bases respectively, with 8 bases between them. CDR3 length equals 11 residues. CDR1 is SGHTA, CDR2 FQGNSA, per germline. CDR3: CASSAFGEQYF. The CDR3 region has the DNA TGTGCCAGCAGCGCCTTCGGCGAGCAGTACTTC.

J is TRBJ2-5 and V is TRBV6-2 or TRBV6-3; 7 bases are shared with TRBD2. CDR3 size: 14 residues. The ends lost 8 bases at V and 4 bases at J; junction bases unmatched: 10. CDR1 and CDR2 (germline): MNHEY, SVGEGT. CDR3 bases: TGTGCCAGCGGGGGTTGGGGGGGGAGAGAGACCCAGTACTTC. Translation gives CASGGWGGRETQYF.

This clonotype was seen at least ten times. The chain employs TRBV7-9 and TRBJ1-2; 7 nucleotides agree with TRBD1. V was pared by 5 bases and J by 7 bases, with 7 bases of the junction left unmatched. Per germline, CDR1 SEHNR and CDR2 FQNEAQ (reference sequence). The CDR3 has 13 residues. The CDR3 spells CASSPGGASGYTF. In nucleotides, the CDR3 is TGTGCCAGCAGCCCAGGGGGGGCGAGTGGCTACACCTTC.

To note about this clonotype: This likely traces to a read error, being one base from a far larger clone. The J gene is TRBJ1-5, the V gene TRBV6-5; D perhaps matches TRBD1 (6 bases). The CDR3 sequence is 17 residues long. Germline V gene data show CDR1 as MNHEY and CDR2 as SVGAGI. The V end lost 8 bases, the J end lost 0 bases, and 20 bases lay between the germline ends. The CDR3 spells CASYRVGRDYSNQPQHF. CDR3 bases: TGTGCCAGCTACAGGGTGGGAAGAGATTATAGCAATCAGCCCCAGCATTTT.

This clonotype is classed as medium-sized. The CDR3 DNA reads TGTGCCAGTAGTATTGGACTAGCGGAATACGAGCAGTACTTC. As protein: CASSIGLAEYEQYF. The V and J genes are TRBV19 and TRBJ2-7; the match to TRBD2 covers 10 bases. The J segment lost 4 bases and the V segment lost 3 bases, leaving 3 bases of the junction unmatched. Germline V lookup: CDR1 LNHDA, CDR2 SQIVND (reference sequence). This CDR3 is 14 amino acids long.

In regard to this clonotype: This sequence is one base from a far larger clone and is likely a read error. V is TRBV10-3 and J is TRBJ2-5; weak D call: TRBD1 (6 bases). In germline, CDR1 is ENHRY, CDR2 SYGVKD. Trimming removed 4 bases at V and 7 bases at J, with 19 bases between. The CDR3 has 15 residues. The CDR3 DNA reads TGTGCCATCAGTGCAACAGGGTATTCCGGCGGGACCCAGTACTTC. Translated: CAISATGYSGGTQYF.

As regards this clonotype: A far larger clone is only one base removed, so a read error is likely. CDR3 DNA: TGTGCCAGCAGCTTGCAGGGAGCAGATACGCAGTATTTT. Translated, it gives CASSLQGADTQYF. V gene TRBV5-6 combines with J gene TRBJ2-3; D possibly matches TRBD1 or TRBD2 (5 bases each). CDR1 and CDR2 from the germline V gene are SGHDT and YYEEEE. This CDR3 contains 13 residues. V was trimmed by 1 base and J by 4 bases, leaving 7 bases between them.

This clonotype was recorded many times. The chain joins TRBV11-2 to TRBJ1-6, with D possibly being TRBD1 (5 bases). V gave up 6 bases and J gave up 7 bases, with 16 bases separating them. The CDR3 runs 15 residues. The germline gives CDR1 SGHAT, CDR2 FQNNGV. This CDR3 reads CASRPWGEGNSPLHF. DNA for the CDR3: TGTGCCAGCAGACCCTGGGGGGAAGGGAATTCACCCCTCCACTTT. Supplemented by reference TRBV11-2 and TRBJ1-6, the full variable domain reads EAGVAQSPRYKIIEKRQSVAFWCNPISGHATLYWYQQILGQGPKLLIQFQNNGVVDDSQLPKDRFSAERLKGVDSTLKIQPAKLEDSAVYLCASRPWGEGNSPLHFGNGTRLTVT.

About this clonotype itself: With a far larger clone one base away, a read error is the likely cause. The V gene is TRBV7-9, the J gene TRBJ2-5, with D tentatively TRBD1 or TRBD2 (6 bases each). Germline V gene lookup returns CDR1 SEHNR and CDR2 FQNEAQ (reference sequence). The CDR3 covers 15 residues. The DNA for the CDR3 is TGTGCCAGAAGCTTAACTAGGGGGGCCTTAGAGACCCAGTACTTC. It encodes CARSLTRGALETQYF.

This clonotype has a single count. The CDR3 region is CASRGTSGERDTQYF. In nucleotides, the CDR3 is TGTGCCAGCAGGGGGACTAGCGGGGAGAGAGATACGCAGTATTTT. The V call is TRBV6-2 or TRBV6-3, the J call TRBJ2-3; 13 nucleotides align to TRBD2. Germline V gives CDR1 MNHEY, CDR2 SVGEGT. V lost 6 bases to trimming and J lost 5 bases; unmatched junction nucleotides: 5. The CDR3 length is 15 residues.

At least ten counts were recorded for this clonotype. This chain links TRBV11-2 with TRBJ1-1, with D uncertain. Trimming took 5 bases from V and 1 from J, leaving 14 bases between them. The CDR3 runs to 15 residues. CDR1 and CDR2 from the germline V gene are SGHAT and FQNNGV. CDR3 protein: CASSPEPGRNTEAFF. CDR3 DNA sequence: TGTGCCAGCAGCCCAGAGCCAGGCCGGAACACTGAAGCTTTCTTT.

At least ten counts were recorded for this clonotype. The CDR3 DNA follows: TGTGCCAGCAGCTTAGTAGGGTACGGGGAGCTGTTTTTT. As protein: CASSLVGYGELFF. This sequence joins TRBV13 and TRBJ2-2; D unclear. V was shortened by 1 base and J by 7 bases, with 7 bases between the two germline ends. The CDR3 is 13 residues long. Germline CDR1 and CDR2: PRHDT and FYEKMQ (reference sequence). The whole variable domain, remainder taken from reference TRBV13 and TRBJ2-2, is AAGVIQSPRHLIKEKRETATLKCYPIPRHDTVYWYQQGPGQDPQFLISFYEKMQSDKGSIPDRFSAQQFSDYHSELNMSSLELGDSALYFCASSLVGYGELFFGEGSRLTVL.

This clonotype ranks as medium-sized. The chain joins TRBV19 to TRBJ1-5; D is unresolved. CDR1 is LNHDA, CDR2 SQIVND, per germline (reference sequence). This CDR3 spans 13 amino acids. The V end was cut by 0 bases, the J end by 5 bases, with 5 bases between. The CDR3 DNA is TGTGCCAGTAGTATAGATCGGGATCAGCCCCAGCATTTT. This sequence encodes CASSIDRDQPQHF.

Concerning this clonotype: With a far larger clone one base away, a read error is the likely cause. This chain connects TRBV6-1 to TRBJ2-1, with 12 bases lining up with TRBD1. V lost 8 bases, J lost 10 bases, and 6 bases stayed unmatched. The CDR3 sequence is 13 residues long. CDR1 and CDR2 (germline): MNHNS, SASEGT. As DNA, the CDR3 is TGTGCCAGCCCGGGACAGGGGGCGTACGAGCAGTTCTTC. Its protein is CASPGQGAYEQFF.

This clonotype was seen ten or more times. The V gene is TRBV12-5, the J gene TRBJ2-2, with 11 bases aligning to TRBD2. Germline V gene sequence: CDR1 LGHNT, CDR2 FRNRAP. This CDR3 region has 16 residues. After removal of 3 bases from V and 4 bases from J, the junction contained 4 bases not matched to a gene. CDR3 region: CASGFRSGGATGELFF. The CDR3 DNA is TGTGCTAGTGGTTTCCGTAGCGGGGGGGCCACCGGGGAGCTGTTTTTT.

This clonotype was counted ten times or more. The chain is built from TRBV12-3 or TRBV12-4 and TRBJ2-1; 11 nucleotides line up with TRBD2. There are 15 residues in the CDR3. V was clipped by 4 bases and J by 8 bases; unmatched bases: 7. CDR3 region: CASSWASGGSHEQFF. CDR3 DNA sequence: TGTGCCAGCAGTTGGGCTAGCGGGGGGTCACATGAGCAGTTCTTC.

This clonotype was seen repeatedly, ten times or more. This chain links TRBV20-1 with TRBJ1-5, with a possible D match to TRBD1 (5 bases). Per germline, CDR1 DFQATT and CDR2 SNEGSKA (reference sequence). The CDR3 is 15 amino acids. Trimming removed 0 bases from V and 2 bases from J, with 11 bases in between. For the CDR3, the DNA is TGCAGTGCTAGAGATAGCGGAGGGGGCAATCAGCCCCAGCATTTT. Translation: CSARDSGGGNQPQHF.